The clone carrying this T cell receptor (beta chain) was observed a handful of times. The sample belongs to a study of T-cell reconstitution after alpha-beta-depleted transplantation in children. Unique molecular identifiers were built into the TCRbeta library. TCRdb called the PCR reads again in MiXCR, with one record for every CDR3 protein. The sample consists of roughly 300,000 distinct CDR3 sequences, 9% to 12% of them appearing once. Sequenced material: PBMCs from the stem cell graft donor, taken from the stem cell graft. This TCR derives from a human donor who donated a stem cell graft to a child with acute lymphoblastic leukemia.

The CDR3 region has the DNA TGCAGTGCTAGAGTGGCGAAGTTTACGGAGAGCTCCTACGAGCAGTACTTC. This gives the protein CSARVAKFTESSYEQYF. The chain combines TRBV20-1 with TRBJ2-7; D not certain. The germline V gene encodes CDR1 DFQATT and CDR2 SNEGSKA (reference sequence). The CDR3 spans 17 residues. Trimming removed 1 base at V and 0 bases at J, with 19 bases between.